Following are 2 T cell receptor beta chains from one sample sequenced in a study of T cell changes during pregnancy in multiple sclerosis. Data came from immunoSEQ multiplex PCR; TCRdb stores just in-frame clones and leaves some out. This table has approximately 93,000 clones, under 95% appearing once. The sample was peripheral blood, taken in the first trimester of pregnancy. The source is a female donor in good health, enrolled as a control in a pregnancy study.

This chain links TRBV6-6 with TRBJ2-5, with 13 positions matching TRBD2. V was pared by 5 bases and J by 4 bases, with 7 bases of the junction left unmatched. This CDR3 has 16 amino acids. Germline CDR1 MNHNY, CDR2 SVGAGI (reference sequence). CDR3 amino acids: CASSARLAGGGETQYF. For the CDR3, the DNA is TGTGCCAGCAGTGCCAGACTAGCGGGGGGCGGAGAGACCCAGTACTTC.

The V and J genes are TRBV6-5 and TRBJ1-2, with D unclear. The CDR3 covers 12 residues. CDR1 MNHEY and CDR2 SVGAGI come from the germline V gene. V shed 0 bases and J shed 8 bases, with 7 bases lying between them. Here the CDR3 reads CASSYSGKGYTF. CDR3 bases: TGTGCCAGCAGTTACTCCGGTAAAGGCTACACCTTC.